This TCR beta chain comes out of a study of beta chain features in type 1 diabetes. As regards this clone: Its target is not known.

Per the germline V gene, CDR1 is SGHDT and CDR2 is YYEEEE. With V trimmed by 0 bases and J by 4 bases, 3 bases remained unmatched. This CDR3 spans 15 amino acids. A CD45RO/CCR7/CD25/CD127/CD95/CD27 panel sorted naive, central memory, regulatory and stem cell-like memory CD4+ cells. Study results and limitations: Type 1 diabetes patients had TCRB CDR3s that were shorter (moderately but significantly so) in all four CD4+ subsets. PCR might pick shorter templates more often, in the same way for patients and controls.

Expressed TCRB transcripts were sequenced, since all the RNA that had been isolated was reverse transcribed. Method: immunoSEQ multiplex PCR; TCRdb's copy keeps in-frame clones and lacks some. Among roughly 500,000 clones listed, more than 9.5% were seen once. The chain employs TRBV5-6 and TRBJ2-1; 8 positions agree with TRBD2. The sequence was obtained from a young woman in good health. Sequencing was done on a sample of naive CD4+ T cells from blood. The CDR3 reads CASSLELAAYNEQFF. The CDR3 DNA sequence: TGTGCCAGCAGCTTGGAACTAGCGGCTTACAATGAGCAGTTCTTC.